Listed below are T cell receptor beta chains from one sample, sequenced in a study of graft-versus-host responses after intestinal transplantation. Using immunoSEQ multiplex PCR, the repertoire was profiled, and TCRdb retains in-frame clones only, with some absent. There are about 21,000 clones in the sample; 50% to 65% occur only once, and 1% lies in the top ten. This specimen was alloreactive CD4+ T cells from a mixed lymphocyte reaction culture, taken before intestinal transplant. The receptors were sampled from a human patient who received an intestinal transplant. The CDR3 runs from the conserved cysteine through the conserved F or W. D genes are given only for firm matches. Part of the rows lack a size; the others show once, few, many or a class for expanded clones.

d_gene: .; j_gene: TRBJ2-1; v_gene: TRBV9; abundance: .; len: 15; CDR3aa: CASSVGRGSYNEQFF; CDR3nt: TGTGCCAGCAGCGTAGGACGGGGGTCCTACAATGAGCAGTTCTTC
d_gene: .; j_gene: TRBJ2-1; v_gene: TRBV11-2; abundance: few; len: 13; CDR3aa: CASSFTGYAEQFF; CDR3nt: TGTGCCAGCAGTTTCACAGGGTATGCTGAGCAGTTCTTC
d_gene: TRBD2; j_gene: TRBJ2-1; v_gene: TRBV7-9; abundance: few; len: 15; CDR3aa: CASSLGLAGYNEQFF; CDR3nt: TGTGCCAGCAGCTTAGGACTAGCGGGCTACAATGAGCAGTTCTTC
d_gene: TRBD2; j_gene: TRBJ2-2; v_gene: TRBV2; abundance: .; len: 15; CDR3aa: CASSGLAGGNGELFF; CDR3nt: TGTGCCAGCAGTGGGCTAGCGGGGGGGAACGGGGAGCTGTTTTTT
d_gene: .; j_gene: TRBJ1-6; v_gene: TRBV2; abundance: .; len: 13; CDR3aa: CASSGPRDSPLHF; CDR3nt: TGTGCCAGCAGTGGCCCCAGGGATTCACCCCTCCACTTT
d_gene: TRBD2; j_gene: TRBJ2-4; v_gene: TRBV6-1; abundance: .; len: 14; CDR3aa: CASGLAGVINIQYF; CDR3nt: TGTGCCAGTGGACTAGCGGGAGTTATAAACATTCAGTACTTC
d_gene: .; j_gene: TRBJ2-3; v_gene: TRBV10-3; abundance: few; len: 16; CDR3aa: CAISESARPPADTQYF; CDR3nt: TGTGCCATCAGTGAGTCCGCCAGGCCGCCCGCAGATACGCAGTATTTT
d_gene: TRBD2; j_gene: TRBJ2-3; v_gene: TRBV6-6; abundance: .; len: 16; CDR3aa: CASSYSTSGSTDTQYF; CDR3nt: TGTGCCAGCAGTTACTCGACTAGCGGGAGCACAGATACGCAGTATTTT
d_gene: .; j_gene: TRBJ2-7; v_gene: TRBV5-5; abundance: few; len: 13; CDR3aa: CASSSQSPYEQYF; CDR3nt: TGTGCCAGCAGCTCCCAGTCCCCCTACGAGCAGTACTTC
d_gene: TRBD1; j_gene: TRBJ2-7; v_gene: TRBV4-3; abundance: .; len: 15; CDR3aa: CASSRGQGLSYEQYF; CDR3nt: TGCGCCAGCAGCCGAGGACAGGGACTCTCCTACGAGCAGTACTTC
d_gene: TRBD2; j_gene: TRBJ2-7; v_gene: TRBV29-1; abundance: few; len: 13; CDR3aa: CSTSSGHSYEQYF; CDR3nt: TGCAGCACCTCTAGCGGACACTCCTACGAGCAGTACTTC
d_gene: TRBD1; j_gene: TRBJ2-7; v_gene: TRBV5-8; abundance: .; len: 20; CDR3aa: CASSLLSWGTGVSWVYEQYF; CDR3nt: TGTGCCAGCAGCTTGCTGAGTTGGGGGACAGGGGTCTCCTGGGTGTACGAGCAGTACTTC
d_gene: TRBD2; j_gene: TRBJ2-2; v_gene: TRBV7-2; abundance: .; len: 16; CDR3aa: CASSSLAAGGIRGAVF; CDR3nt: TGTGCCAGCAGCTCCTTGGCGGCGGGGGGAATACGGGGAGCTGTTTTT
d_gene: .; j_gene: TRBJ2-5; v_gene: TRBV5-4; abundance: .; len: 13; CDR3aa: CASSLRGEETQYF; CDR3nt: TGTGCCAGCAGCTTGCGGGGTGAAGAGACCCAGTACTTC
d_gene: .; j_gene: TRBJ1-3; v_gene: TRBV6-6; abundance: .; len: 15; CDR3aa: CASSYPSGSGNTIYF; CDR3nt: TGTGCCAGCAGTTACCCTAGCGGGTCTGGAAACACCATATATTTT
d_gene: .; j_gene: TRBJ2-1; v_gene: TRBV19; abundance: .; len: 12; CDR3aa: CASSDRRNEQFF; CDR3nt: TGTGCCAGTTCCGACAGAAGAAATGAGCAGTTCTTC
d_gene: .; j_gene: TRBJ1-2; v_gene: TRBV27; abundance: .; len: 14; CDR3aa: CASSLDSSNYGYTF; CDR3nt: TGTGCCAGCAGTCTGGACAGTTCTAACTATGGCTACACCTTC
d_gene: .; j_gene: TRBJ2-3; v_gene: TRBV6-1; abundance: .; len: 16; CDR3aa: CASSELVRQGPDTQYF; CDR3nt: TGTGCCAGCAGTGAATTGGTCAGGCAGGGCCCAGATACGCAGTATTTT
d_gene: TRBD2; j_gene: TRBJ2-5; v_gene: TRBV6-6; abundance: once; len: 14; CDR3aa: CASRKRLAEETQYF; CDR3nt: TGTGCCAGCAGAAAGAGACTAGCGGAAGAGACCCAGTACTTC
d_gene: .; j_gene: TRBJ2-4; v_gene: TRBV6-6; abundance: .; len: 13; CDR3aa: CASSYNSRDIQYF; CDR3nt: TGTGCCAGCAGTTACAATAGTCGGGACATTCAGTACTTC
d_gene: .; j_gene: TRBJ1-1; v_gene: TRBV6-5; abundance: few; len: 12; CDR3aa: CASIRGGTEAFF; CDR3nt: TGTGCCAGCATTAGAGGGGGTACTGAAGCTTTCTTT
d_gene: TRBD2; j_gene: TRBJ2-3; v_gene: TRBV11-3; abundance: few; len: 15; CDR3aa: CASSLGLAVTDTQYF; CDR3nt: TGTGCCAGCAGCTTAGGTCTAGCGGTCACAGATACGCAGTATTTT
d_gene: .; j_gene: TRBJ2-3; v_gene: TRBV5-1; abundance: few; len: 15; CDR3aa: CASSFGSSLGDTQYF; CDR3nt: TGCGCCAGCAGCTTCGGGAGCTCCCTCGGGGATACGCAGTATTTT
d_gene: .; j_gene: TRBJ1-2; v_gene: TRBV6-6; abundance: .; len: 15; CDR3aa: CASSSLGGADYGYTF; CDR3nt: TGTGCCAGCAGTAGCCTAGGGGGGGCGGACTATGGCTACACCTTC
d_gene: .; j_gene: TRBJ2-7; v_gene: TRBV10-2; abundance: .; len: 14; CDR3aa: CASSTLETTYEQYF; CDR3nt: TGCGCCAGCAGTACGTTGGAGACCACCTACGAGCAGTACTTC
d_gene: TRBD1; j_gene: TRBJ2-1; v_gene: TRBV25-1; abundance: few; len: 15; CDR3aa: CASSAYGQGGIGQFF; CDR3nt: TGTGCCAGCAGTGCCTACGGACAGGGGGGGATTGGGCAGTTCTTC
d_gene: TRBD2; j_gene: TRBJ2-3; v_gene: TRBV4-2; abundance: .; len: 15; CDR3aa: CASSPRLAIGDTQYF; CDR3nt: TGTGCCAGCAGCCCTAGACTAGCCATCGGAGATACGCAGTATTTT
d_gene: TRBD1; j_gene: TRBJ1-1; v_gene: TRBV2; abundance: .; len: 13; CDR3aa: CASSKTGDTEAFF; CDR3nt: TGTGCCAGCAGTAAAACAGGGGACACTGAAGCTTTCTTT
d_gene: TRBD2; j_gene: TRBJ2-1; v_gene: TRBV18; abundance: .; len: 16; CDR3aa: CASSPLAGLSYNEQFF; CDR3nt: TGTGCCAGCTCACCCCTAGCGGGATTGAGTTACAATGAGCAGTTCTTC
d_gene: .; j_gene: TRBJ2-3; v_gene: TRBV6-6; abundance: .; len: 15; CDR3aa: CASSSHMGFTDTQYF; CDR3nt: TGTGCCAGCAGTTCTCATATGGGCTTCACAGATACGCAGTATTTT
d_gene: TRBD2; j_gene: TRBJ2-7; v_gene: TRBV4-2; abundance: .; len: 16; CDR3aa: CASSPRTSGGKYEQYF; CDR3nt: TGTGCCAGCAGCCCCCGGACTAGCGGGGGGAAATACGAGCAGTACTTC
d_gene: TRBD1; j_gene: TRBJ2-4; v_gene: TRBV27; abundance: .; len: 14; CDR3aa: CASKRQGRGNIQYF; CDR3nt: TGTGCCAGCAAAAGACAGGGCCGAGGGAACATTCAGTACTTC
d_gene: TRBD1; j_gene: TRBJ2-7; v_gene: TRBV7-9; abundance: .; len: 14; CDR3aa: CASSPGQGAYEQYF; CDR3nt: TGTGCCAGCAGCCCGGGACAGGGGGCCTACGAGCAGTACTTC
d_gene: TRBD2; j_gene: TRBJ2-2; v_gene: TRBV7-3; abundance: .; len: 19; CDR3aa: CASSSFRLAHDKNTGELFF; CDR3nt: TGTGCCAGCAGCTCCTTCCGACTAGCACATGATAAGAACACCGGGGAGCTGTTTTTT
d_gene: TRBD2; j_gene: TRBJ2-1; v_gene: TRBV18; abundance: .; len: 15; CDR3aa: CASSPGLDRYNEQFF; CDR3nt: TGTGCCAGCTCACCCGGACTAGACCGCTACAATGAGCAGTTCTTC
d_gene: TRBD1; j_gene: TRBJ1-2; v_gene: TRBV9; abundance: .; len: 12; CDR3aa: CASSVTGDGYTF; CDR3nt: TGTGCCAGCAGCGTCACAGGGGATGGCTACACCTTC
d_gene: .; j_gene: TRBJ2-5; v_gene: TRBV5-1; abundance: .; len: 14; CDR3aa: CASSLERPWGTQYF; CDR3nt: TGCGCCAGCAGCCTCGAGCGGCCCTGGGGGACCCAGTACTTC